This TCR beta chain came from a study of OX40 agonist ivuxolimab in advanced cancers. Sequencing used immunoSEQ multiplex PCR; TCRdb keeps in-frame clones, though not all of them. The sample lists under 85,000 clones; roughly 83% were seen once. Germline V gene sequence: CDR1 LNHDA, CDR2 SQIVND (reference sequence). Trimming stripped 3 bases from V and 6 bases from J, with 14 bases between. The CDR3 length is 15 residues. This sequence joins TRBV19 and TRBJ2-2, with D tentatively TRBD2 (6 bases). This sequence was found in an adult with an advanced solid tumor such as melanoma, head and neck, liver or kidney cancer. The sample was CD4+ or CD8+ T cells sorted from blood, taken in a trial of the OX40 agonist ivuxolimab. The CDR3 is CASSMGTYQPGELFF. CDR3 nucleotide sequence: TGTGCCAGTAGTATGGGGACTTACCAGCCCGGGGAGCTGTTTTTT.